The entry below describes one TCR beta chain. The antigen is unknown. The data were taken from a study of cytomegalovirus exposure and HLA in healthy donors. In the study overall: Membership in the Caucasian-associated ancestry cluster was found for around 85% of a few hundred genotyped donors.

13 Jbeta primers and 60 Vbeta primers were used for the PCR. TCRdb's copy holds only in-frame clones and misses some; the assay was immunoSEQ multiplex PCR. This repertoire includes 90,000 to 130,000 clones. Overall study findings and caveats: Among immune exposure information, only CMV serostatus was available. Most TCR beta V segments were productive about 90% or about 30% of the time in an earlier analysis. It is likely that the observed cluster of highly shared sequence variants was a sequencing artifact.

V lost 7 bases and J 5 bases, leaving 26 bases between the germline ends. The CDR3 totals 17 residues. The germline CDR1 and CDR2 sequences are MDHEN and SYDVKM. The specimen was PBMCs. The receptor comes from a man aged 35-49 years in good health and CMV-seropositive. The genes are TRBV28 and TRBJ1-2, with D perhaps TRBD1 (5 bases). The CDR3: CASIQVGGPPKGYGYTF. CDR3 nucleotides: TGTGCCAGCATTCAAGTAGGTGGGCCCCCTAAGGGGTATGGCTACACCTTC.